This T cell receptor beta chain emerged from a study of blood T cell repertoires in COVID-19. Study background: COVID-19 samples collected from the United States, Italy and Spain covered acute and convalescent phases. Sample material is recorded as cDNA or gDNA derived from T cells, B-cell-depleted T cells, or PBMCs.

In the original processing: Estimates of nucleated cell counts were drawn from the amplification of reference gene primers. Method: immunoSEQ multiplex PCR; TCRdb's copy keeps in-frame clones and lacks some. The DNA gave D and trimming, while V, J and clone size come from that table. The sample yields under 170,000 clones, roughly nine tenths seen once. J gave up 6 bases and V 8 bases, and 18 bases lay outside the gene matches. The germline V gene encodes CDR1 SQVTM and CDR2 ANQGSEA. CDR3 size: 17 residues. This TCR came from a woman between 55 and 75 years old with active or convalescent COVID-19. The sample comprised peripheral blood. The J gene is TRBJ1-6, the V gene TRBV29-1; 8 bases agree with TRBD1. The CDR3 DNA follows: TGCAGCCCCGAGTGGGCAGGGGGCTCCTCGTTTAATTCACCCCTCCACTTT. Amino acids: CSPEWAGGSSFNSPLHF.